The 5 T cell receptor beta chains below all came from one sample that was sequenced in a study of T cells in Graves' hyperthyroidism and ophthalmopathy. It was RNA transcripts that yielded the amplified TCR beta CDR3 regions. The primer set for the first-round RT-PCR of the TCR CDR3 was HTBI. TCRdb re-derived calls from the multiplex PCR reads in MiXCR, one entry per CDR3 protein. The table has 200,000 to 250,000 distinct CDR3 sequences, around a sixth seen once. What was sequenced was blood. These receptors were obtained from a woman aged 45-60 years with Graves' hyperthyroidism.

At least ten counts were recorded for this clonotype. The chain employs TRBV27 and TRBJ2-3; no reliable D call. CDR3 length: 12 amino acids. Germline CDR1 reads MNHEY; CDR2 reads SMNVEV (reference sequence). V gave up 5 bases and J gave up 3 bases, with 6 bases separating them. The chain's CDR3 is CASSVNTDTQYF. The CDR3 DNA reads as TGTGCCAGCAGTGTAAATACAGATACGCAGTATTTT.

The table lists this clonotype with many counts. The chain carries TRBV12-3 or TRBV12-4 and TRBJ2-7; tentatively, D is TRBD1 or TRBD2 (5 bases each). This CDR3 has 13 residues. V lost 5 bases and J lost 7, with 15 bases in between. CDR3 nucleotide sequence: TGTGCCAGCAGTCCCGGGACCGTCTTGGAGCAGTACTTC. As protein: CASSPGTVLEQYF.

This clonotype was detected many times. This chain connects TRBV11-3 to TRBJ2-1; D may be TRBD1 or TRBD2 (5 bases each). The V end lost 6 bases, the J end lost 1 base, and 13 bases lay between the germline ends. Germline CDR1 reads SGHNT; CDR2 reads YENEEA. The CDR3 sequence is 15 residues long. In DNA form, the CDR3 reads TGTGCCAGCAGGTTAAAGGGGAGTTCCTACAATGAGCAGTTCTTC. It codes for CASRLKGSSYNEQFF.

This clonotype was found many times. V and J are TRBV18 and TRBJ1-1, with 8 bases lining up with TRBD1. The CDR3 is 16 amino acids. CDR1 is KGHSH and CDR2 is LQKENI in the germline V gene. The V segment lost 0 bases and the J segment 4 bases; nucleotides outside the gene matches: 7. This chain's CDR3 is CASSPPGAGGFTEAFF. The CDR3 DNA follows: TGTGCCAGCTCACCACCCGGGGCAGGGGGCTTCACTGAAGCTTTCTTT.

The chain has TRBV12-3 or TRBV12-4 and TRBJ2-7; 11 nucleotides match TRBD1. This CDR3 has 17 residues. The J segment lost 7 bases and the V segment lost 5 bases, leaving 16 bases of the junction unmatched. CDR3 residues: CASSHPSGTGGLGEQYF. DNA of the CDR3: TGTGCCAGCAGTCACCCTTCCGGGACAGGGGGTTTGGGTGAGCAGTACTTC.